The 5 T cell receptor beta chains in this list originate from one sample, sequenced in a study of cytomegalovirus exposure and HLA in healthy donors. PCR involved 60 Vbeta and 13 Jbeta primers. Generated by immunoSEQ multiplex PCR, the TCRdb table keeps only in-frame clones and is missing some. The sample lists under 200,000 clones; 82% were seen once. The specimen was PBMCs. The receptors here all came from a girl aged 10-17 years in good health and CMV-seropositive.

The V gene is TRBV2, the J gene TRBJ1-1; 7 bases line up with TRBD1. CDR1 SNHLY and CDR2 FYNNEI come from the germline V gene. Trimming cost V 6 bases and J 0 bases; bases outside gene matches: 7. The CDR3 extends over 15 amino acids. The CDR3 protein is CASREQGSLNTEAFF. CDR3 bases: TGTGCCAGCAGAGAACAGGGGAGTCTGAACACTGAAGCTTTCTTT.

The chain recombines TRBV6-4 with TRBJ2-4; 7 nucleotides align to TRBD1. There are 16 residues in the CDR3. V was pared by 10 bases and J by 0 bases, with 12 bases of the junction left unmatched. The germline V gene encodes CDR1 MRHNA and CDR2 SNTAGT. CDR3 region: CATPGQTSVAKNIQYF. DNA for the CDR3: TGTGCCACCCCGGGACAGACCTCCGTAGCCAAAAACATTCAGTACTTC.

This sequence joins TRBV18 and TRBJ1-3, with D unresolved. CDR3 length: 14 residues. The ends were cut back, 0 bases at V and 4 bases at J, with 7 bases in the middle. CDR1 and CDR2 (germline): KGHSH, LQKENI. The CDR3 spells CASSPPSVGNTIYF. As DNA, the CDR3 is TGTGCCAGCTCACCACCGTCGGTGGGAAACACCATATATTTT.

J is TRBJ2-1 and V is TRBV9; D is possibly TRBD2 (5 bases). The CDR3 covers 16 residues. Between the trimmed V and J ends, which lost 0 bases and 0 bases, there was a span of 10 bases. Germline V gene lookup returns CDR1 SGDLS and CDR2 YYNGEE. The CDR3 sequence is CASSVGLGSSYNEQFF. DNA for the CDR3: TGTGCCAGCAGCGTAGGCCTGGGGAGCTCCTACAATGAGCAGTTCTTC.

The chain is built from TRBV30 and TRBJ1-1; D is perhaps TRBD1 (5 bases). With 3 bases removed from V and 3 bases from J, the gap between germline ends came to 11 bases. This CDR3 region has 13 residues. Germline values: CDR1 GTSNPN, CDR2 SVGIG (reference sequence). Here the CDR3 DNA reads TGTGCCTGGAGGTGGGGGGGATACACTGAAGCTTTCTTT. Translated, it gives CAWRWGGYTEAFF.